These 19 T cell receptor beta chains were sequenced from one sample in a study of blood T cell repertoires in COVID-19. Produced via immunoSEQ multiplex PCR; TCRdb's table is partial and in-frame only. The table shows roughly 200,000 clones, with 86% occurring only once. What was sequenced was PBMCs or T cells enriched from blood (not recorded which). The receptors derive from a woman aged 25 to 39 who had recovered from COVID-19.

The chain employs TRBV5-6 and TRBJ1-2; 7 bases map to TRBD1. Germline CDR1 SGHDT, CDR2 YYEEEE. This CDR3 is 15 amino acids long. Unmatched junction bases numbered 9, after V lost 3 bases and J lost 4 bases. CDR3 nucleotide sequence: TGTGCCAGCAGCTGGGGGGACAGTTTAAGCTATGGCTACACCTTC. Translation gives CASSWGDSLSYGYTF.

This clone was recorded only once. The chain is built from TRBV15 and TRBJ1-2, with TRBD1 identical over 7 bases. CDR3 length: 15 amino acids. Trimming removed 0 bases from V and 7 bases from J; junction bases left unmatched: 8. Germline V CDR1 and CDR2: LNHNV, YYDKDF (reference sequence). This chain's CDR3 is CATSRDRTGGLGYTF. The CDR3 nucleotides read TGTGCCACCAGCAGAGATAGGACAGGTGGGCTTGGCTACACCTTC. The variable domain in full, completed from reference TRBV15 and TRBJ1-2, reads DAMVIQNPRYQVTQFGKPVTLSCSQTLNHNVMYWYQQKSSQAPKLLFHYYDKDFNNEADTPDNFQSRRPNTSFCFLDIRSPGLGDTAMYLCATSRDRTGGLGYTFGSGTRLTVV.

The chain employs TRBV18 and TRBJ1-2; no firm D call. Trimming cost V 2 bases and J 2 bases, with 9 bases left between them. Germline CDR1 and CDR2: KGHSH and LQKENI. The CDR3 spans 14 residues. Written as DNA, the CDR3 is TGTGCCAGCTCACCAGTCCCGGGGAACTATGGCTACACCTTC. Protein product: CASSPVPGNYGYTF.

The rearrangement uses TRBV9 and TRBJ2-1; the D gene is possibly TRBD2 (5 bases). Trimming cost V 0 bases and J 3 bases, with 10 bases left between them. This CDR3 comprises 15 residues. Germline loops: CDR1 SGDLS, CDR2 YYNGEE. CDR3 DNA: TGTGCCAGCAGCGTAGAGAGCGGAATCTACAATGAGCAGTTCTTC. This translates into CASSVESGIYNEQFF.

This clone was seen just once. The V and J genes are TRBV28 and TRBJ1-1; TRBD1 aligns across 8 bases. The CDR3 extends over 17 amino acids. CDR1 and CDR2 from the germline V gene are MDHEN and SYDVKM. Trimming removed 1 base from V and 0 bases from J; junction bases left unmatched: 7. The DNA of the CDR3 is TGTGCCAGCAGTTTATCAGGACAGGGACCCATGAACACTGAAGCTTTCTTT. This gives the protein CASSLSGQGPMNTEAFF.

This rearrangement joins TRBV28 to TRBJ2-7, with 7 bases matching TRBD2. Germline values: CDR1 MDHEN, CDR2 SYDVKM. The CDR3 runs to 13 residues. Trimming at V came to 7 bases and at J to 7 bases, leaving 10 bases not matched to a gene. The CDR3 spells CASIGRETIEQYF. Here the CDR3 DNA reads TGTGCCAGCATAGGGCGGGAGACAATTGAGCAGTACTTC.

V gene TRBV2 combines with J gene TRBJ1-2, with 8 bases aligning to TRBD1. CDR3 length equals 14 residues. The V gene end was trimmed by 4 bases and the J gene end by 2 bases; junction bases not matched to a gene: 3. CDR1 and CDR2 from the germline V gene are SNHLY and FYNNEI. The CDR3: CASSARQGNYGYTF. CDR3 DNA sequence: TGTGCCAGCAGTGCTAGACAGGGGAACTATGGCTACACCTTC.

V usage is TRBV13 and J usage is TRBJ2-1; the D is unclear. V lost 5 bases and J 0 bases, leaving 14 bases between the germline ends. From germline, CDR1 is PRHDT and CDR2 FYEKMQ (reference sequence). The length of the CDR3 is 16 residues. Here the CDR3 DNA reads TGTGCCAGCAGCCACGAAAGGTGGAGCTCCTACAATGAGCAGTTCTTC. Its protein product is CASSHERWSSYNEQFF.

The V and J genes are TRBV29-1 and TRBJ2-5; no firm D call. The CDR3 consists of 13 residues. V gave up 2 bases and J gave up 0 bases, with 7 bases separating them. Germline V gene data show CDR1 as SQVTM and CDR2 as ANQGSEA. The CDR3 loop is CSVESGYQETQYF. CDR3 nucleotides: TGCAGCGTTGAATCCGGGTACCAAGAGACCCAGTACTTC.

CDR3 coding DNA: TGTGCCAGCAGCTGGGGGGACCTCGAAAGCTCCTACAATGAGCAGTTCTTC. Amino acids: CASSWGDLESSYNEQFF. The chain uses TRBV5-5 and TRBJ2-1, with D possibly TRBD2 on 6 matching bases. This CDR3 region has 17 residues. V was trimmed by 3 bases and J by 0 bases, leaving 16 bases between them. Germline V gene data show CDR1 as SGHKS and CDR2 as YYEKEE (reference sequence).

This clone was counted only a few times. The CDR3 is CASSLGDIPYEQYF. The CDR3 DNA sequence: TGTGCCAGCAGCTTAGGGGACATCCCCTACGAGCAGTACTTC. J is TRBJ2-7 and V is TRBV7-6; a weak D match, TRBD1 (6 bases). Trimming cost V 1 base and J 2 bases, with 9 bases left between them. The V gene's germline CDR1 is SGHVS and CDR2 FNYEAQ. The CDR3 has 14 residues.

The rearrangement joins TRBV28 to TRBJ2-5; D not certain. Germline V gene data show CDR1 as MDHEN and CDR2 as SYDVKM. This CDR3 has 14 amino acids. V was pared by 5 bases and J by 1 base, with 11 bases between. Written as DNA, the CDR3 is TGTGCCAGCAGTCAAACAGAGCTCCAAGAGACCCAGTACTTC. Protein: CASSQTELQETQYF.

The genes are TRBV5-1 and TRBJ2-1; weak D call: TRBD1 (5 bases). The CDR3 has 13 amino acids. CDR1 and CDR2 from the germline V gene are SGHRS and YFSETQ. V was pared by 4 bases and J by 7 bases, with 12 bases between. For the CDR3, the DNA is TGCGCCAGCAGCGAAAGAGCAGGGAATGAGCAGTTCTTC. This encodes CASSERAGNEQFF. The whole variable domain, filled in from reference TRBV5-1 and TRBJ2-1, reads KAGVTQTPRYLIKTRGQQVTLSCSPISGHRSVSWYQQTPGQGLQFLFEYFSETQRNKGNFPGRFSGRQFSNSRSEMNVSTLELGDSALYLCASSERAGNEQFFGPGTRLTVL.

The V gene is TRBV6-5, the J gene TRBJ1-5, with D maybe TRBD1 (6 bases). CDR1 is MNHEY and CDR2 is SVGAGI in the germline V gene. The V end lost 7 bases, the J end lost 9 bases, and 16 bases lay between the germline ends. CDR3 length: 13 residues. The DNA of the CDR3 is TGTGCCAGCATGGGCGGGGGAGGGGGGCCCCAGCATTTT. This codes for CASMGGGGGPQHF.

V usage is TRBV7-9 and J usage is TRBJ2-7; D possibly corresponds to TRBD1 (5 bases). The germline V gene encodes CDR1 SEHNR and CDR2 FQNEAQ (reference sequence). V lost 1 base to trimming and J lost 6 bases, with 13 bases between them. The CDR3 spans 14 residues. The CDR3 sequence is CASSLGGRITEQYF. The CDR3 coding sequence is TGTGCCAGCAGCTTAGGGGGCAGGATTACCGAGCAGTACTTC.

V and J are TRBV11-2 and TRBJ2-7; D call uncertain. CDR3 length equals 15 residues. V lost 0 bases, J lost 0 bases, and 9 bases lay in between. CDR1 is SGHAT, CDR2 FQNNGV, per germline. Here the CDR3 DNA reads TGTGCCAGCAGCTTAGATCCCCTGGCCTCCTACGAGCAGTACTTC. Its protein is CASSLDPLASYEQYF.

The rearrangement links TRBV7-2 to TRBJ2-5, with 7 positions matching TRBD2. CDR1 and CDR2 (germline): SGHTA, FQGNSA. The CDR3 is 18 residues long. V shed 1 base, J shed 3 bases, and the junction held 14 bases outside the gene matches. The CDR3 bases are TGTGCCAGCAGCTTAGGGGTCGTCGGCCTAGCGGTAAAAGAGACCCAGTACTTC. It codes for CASSLGVVGLAVKETQYF.

The rearrangement links TRBV7-2 to TRBJ2-1; TRBD2 agrees at 8 bases. The CDR3 covers 16 residues. The germline V gene has CDR1 SGHTA and CDR2 FQGNSA. The V gene end was trimmed by 1 base and the J gene end by 0 bases; junction bases not matched to a gene: 2. CDR3 sequence reads: CASSLEGTSSYNEQFF. The CDR3 DNA follows: TGTGCCAGCAGCTTAGAGGGGACTAGCTCCTACAATGAGCAGTTCTTC.

Only one count was recorded for this clone. V usage is TRBV28 and J usage is TRBJ2-7, with D possibly TRBD2 on 6 matching bases. V was shortened by 7 bases and J by 0 bases, with 16 bases between the two germline ends. The CDR3 loop spans 15 amino acids. Germline-derived CDR1 and CDR2 are MDHEN and SYDVKM. The CDR3 DNA is TGTGCCAGCAAGGATTGGAGGGAGGCCTCCTACGAGCAGTACTTC. Residues: CASKDWREASYEQYF.